This T cell receptor (beta chain) was identified during a study of T cells in Graves' hyperthyroidism and ophthalmopathy. Study-level background: Peripheral blood was collected at initial diagnosis, before any treatment.

This clonotype was seen many times. RNA transcripts yielded amplified TCR beta CDR3 regions. During a first-round RT-PCR of the TCR CDR3, the HTBI primer set was used. TCRdb independently ran MiXCR on the multiplex PCR reads; one entry per CDR3 protein. The sample contains a few hundred thousand distinct CDR3 sequences, roughly 25% of which appear only once. From germline, CDR1 is MNHNS and CDR2 SASEGT. CDR3 size: 15 residues. Trimming cost V 7 bases and J 0 bases, with 16 bases left between them. This chain uses TRBV6-1 with TRBJ2-7; D might be TRBD1 (7 bases). Sequences were obtained from blood. This clonotype originated in a man over 45 with Graves' hyperthyroidism. The CDR3 nucleotides read TGTGCCAGCACCCAAAGGCAGGGGGGCTCCTACGAGCAGTACTTC. It yields the protein CASTQRQGGSYEQYF.